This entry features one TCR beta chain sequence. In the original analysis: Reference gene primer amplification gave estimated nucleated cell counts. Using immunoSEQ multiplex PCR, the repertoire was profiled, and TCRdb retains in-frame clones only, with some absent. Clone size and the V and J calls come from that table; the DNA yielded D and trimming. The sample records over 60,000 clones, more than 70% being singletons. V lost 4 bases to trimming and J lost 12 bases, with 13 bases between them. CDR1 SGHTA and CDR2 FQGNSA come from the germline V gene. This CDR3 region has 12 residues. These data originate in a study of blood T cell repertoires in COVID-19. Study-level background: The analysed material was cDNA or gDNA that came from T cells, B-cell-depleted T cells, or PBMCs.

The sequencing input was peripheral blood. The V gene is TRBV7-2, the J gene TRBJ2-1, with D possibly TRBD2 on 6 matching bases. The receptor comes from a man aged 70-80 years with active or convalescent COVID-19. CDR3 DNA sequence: TGTGCCAGCAGCTACAGTCTGGGGGGGCAGTTCTTC. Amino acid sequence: CASSYSLGGQFF.